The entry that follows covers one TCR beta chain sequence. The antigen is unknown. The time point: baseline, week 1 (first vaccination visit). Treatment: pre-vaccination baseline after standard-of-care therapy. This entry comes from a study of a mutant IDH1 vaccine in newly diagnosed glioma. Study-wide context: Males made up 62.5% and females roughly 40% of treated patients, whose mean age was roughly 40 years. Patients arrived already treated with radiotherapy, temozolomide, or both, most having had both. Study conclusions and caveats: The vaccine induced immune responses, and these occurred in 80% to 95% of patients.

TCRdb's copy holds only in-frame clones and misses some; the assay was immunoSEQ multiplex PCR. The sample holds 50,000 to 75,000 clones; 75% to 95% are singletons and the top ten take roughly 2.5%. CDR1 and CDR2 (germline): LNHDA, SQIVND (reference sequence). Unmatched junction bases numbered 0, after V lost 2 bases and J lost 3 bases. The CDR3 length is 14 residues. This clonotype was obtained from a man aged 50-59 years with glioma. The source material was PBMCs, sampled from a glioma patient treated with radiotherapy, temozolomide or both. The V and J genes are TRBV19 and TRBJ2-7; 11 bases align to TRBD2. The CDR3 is CASSITSGSYEQYF. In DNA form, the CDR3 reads TGTGCCAGTAGTATAACTAGCGGGAGCTACGAGCAGTACTTC.